This section outlines one TCR beta chain sequence together with its context. This sample is part of a study of preoperative IRX-2 immunotherapy in early breast cancer. The CDR3 contains 16 residues. The germline V gene encodes CDR1 SGHVS and CDR2 FQNEAQ. V lost 8 bases, J lost 4 bases, and 13 bases stayed unmatched. Treatment defined: preoperative locoregional IRX-2 cytokine immunotherapy. Preoperative locoregional IRX-2 cytokine immunotherapy was tested in the phase Ib source study. Repertoires were generated with immunoSEQ multiplex PCR, while TCRdb's copy carries only in-frame clones and drops some. The table has about 23,000 clones, 75% to 90% seen once.

The material sequenced was tumor tissue, taken after IRX-2 immunotherapy. This clonotype was obtained from a human donor with breast cancer. The chain recombines TRBV7-8 with TRBJ2-1; 8 bases map to TRBD2. CDR3 region: CASPSPTSGLYNEQFF. The CDR3 DNA sequence: TGTGCCAGCCCGTCACCAACTAGCGGACTGTACAATGAGCAGTTCTTC.